This T cell receptor (beta chain) was sequenced in a study of blood T cell repertoires in COVID-19. Study-level information: The United States, Italy and Spain supplied acute and convalescent COVID-19 samples.

The CDR3 is 14 amino acids. The ends were cut back, 4 bases at V and 0 bases at J, with 8 bases in the middle. Germline V gene sequence: CDR1 SGHNT, CDR2 YYREEE (reference sequence). Authors' methods: Using reference gene primer amplification, nucleated cell counts were estimated. Only in-frame clones appear in the TCRdb table, and some are missing; sequencing was by immunoSEQ multiplex PCR. That table furnishes V, J and clone size, whereas the DNA furnished D and trimming. Here the sample spans about 30,000 clones, around 87% being singletons. V usage is TRBV5-4 and J usage is TRBJ1-5, with D possibly TRBD1 on 5 matching bases. The sequenced sample was peripheral blood. This clonotype originated in a human donor in a cohort sampled during active COVID-19. The donor label of this sample is uncertain. CDR3 region: CASSPGGSNQPQHF. For the CDR3, the DNA is TGTGCCAGCAGCCCGGGGGGTAGCAATCAGCCCCAGCATTTT.